This T cell receptor (beta chain) was identified during a study of PD-L1 blockade in urothelial cancer listed by TCRdb under 2017. Turning to the overall study: Every patient began therapy around 2014 and was given atezolizumab 1,200 mg intravenously every 3 weeks. About 90% of the 29 patients were identified as males with urothelial cancer of bladder origin, and a prior smoking history was reported by 18 of 29 patients. An ECOG performance status of 0 or 1 was recorded for the patients, and 0 to 3 prior chemotherapy regimens had been received by the patients. A median of roughly 1,400 T cells and 1,000 or so unique TCRs was obtained from tumor samples, and a median clonality of about 0.096 and a median T cell proportion of roughly 0.1 were observed. An exploratory multi-omic analysis was conducted of the somatic, immune and clinical correlates of response to PD-L1 blockade with atezolizumab in urothelial cancer. Pretreatment tumor samples, along with matched peripheral blood collected serially before and after atezolizumab treatment, underwent TCR sequencing. Durable clinical benefit was defined as a progression-free survival longer than 6 months, and TCR features were additionally tested against progression-free survival and overall survival. In the same patients, whole exome sequencing and RNA sequencing of pretreatment tumors were performed in addition to TCR sequencing. Ten or so patients reached durable clinical benefit, while some 21 patients did not. Some 30 patients had pretreatment blood TCR-seq, about 25 had at least one posttreatment blood collection, and about 25 had tumor TCR-seq. Tumors from two patients failed quality control and three patients lacked available tumor, so five were excluded from tumor TCR analyses. The research as a whole found: The proportion of tumor-infiltrating T lymphocytes was higher in patients with durable benefit (n ≈ 25, Mann-Whitney p = 0.047). The tumor samples were FFPE and were not collected immediately before treatment, and because only one sample per patient was used, heterogeneity may have been missed. Patients with durable benefit showed greater expansion of tumor-associated TCR clones in peripheral blood 3 weeks after starting treatment (n ≈ 21, p = 0.022). Because of the small sample size (n ≈ 29) and the many exploratory analyses performed, the results are intended to be regarded as hypothesis-generating.

This clone was found many times. The antigen it binds to is not known. No per-base quality is available; no much larger clone lies one base away. Each PCR received spiked-in synthetic TCR analog templates so that absolute template abundance could be estimated from read counts. In FFPE tumors, housekeeping genes were amplified and quantified to estimate usable DNA and calculate T cell fraction. The immunoSEQ assay used bias-controlled V and J gene primers to amplify TCRbeta CDR3 regions from genomic DNA. Sequencing of rearranged TCRbeta segments was performed at approximately 20X coverage. Regarding the original processing steps: Clustering was used to correct sequencing errors, and CDR3s were annotated against IMGT so that V, D and J genes could be assigned. Out-of-frame and stop-codon sequences were excluded, and only productive TCRbeta rearrangements were used in downstream analyses. Clonality was computed as one minus Shannon entropy normalized by the log of the number of unique productive sequences. Clones differing between time points or between blood and tumor were identified using Fisher's exact test with Benjamini-Hochberg correction, with an adjusted p below 0.01 applied as the threshold. Sourced from immuneACCESS, this table was stored by TCRdb with only in-frame sequences that have V and J called. A share of the clones is absent; for the studies checked, an unresolved V gene accounts for under half, and the remainder has no known explanation. D and trimming come from the DNA, and the V and J calls and clone size come from that table. This sample lists about 36,000 clones; 36% were detected once. Approximately 9% of the sample lies in the top ten.

The time point label, as the study defines it: pretreatment tumor sample. A cohort of 25 to 30 patients with locally advanced or metastatic urothelial carcinoma, treated at Memorial Sloan Kettering on a trial protocol, was included. Every piece of tumor tissue used for sequencing was obtained before atezolizumab dosing. The Qiagen DNeasy Blood extraction kit was used to purify genomic DNA from total PBMCs and tumor samples. Sequences were derived from tumor tissue, sampled before atezolizumab (anti-PD-L1) treatment. This receptor was taken from a man aged 55 to 70 with urothelial cancer.

The CDR3 region: CASSEVLRTTYEQYF. The sequenced DNA is TGTGCCAGCAGTGAAGTTTTGCGTACGACCTACGAGCAGTACTTC. The chain is assembled from TRBV9 and TRBJ2-7; the D gene assignment is ambiguous. The CDR3 sequence holds 15 residues, the cysteine and phenylalanine included. Of the read, only the CDR3 DNA is kept; its 45 bases are in frame from base 1. V sheds 5 bases and J sheds 2 bases, leaving 17 bases between their ends. Based on the germline V gene, the CDR1 and CDR2 sequences are SGDLS and YYNGEE.